This T cell receptor (beta chain) emerged from a study of T cells in Graves' hyperthyroidism and ophthalmopathy (dated by TCRdb to the late 2010s). Looking at the study overall: Peripheral blood samples were taken at the time of initial diagnosis, prior to any treatment. According to the paper, TCR Vbeta CDR3 sequencing was carried out on 135 peripheral blood samples, which came from fewer than 50 ophthalmopathy, 80 or so hyperthyroidism and roughly 17 progressor patients. For training and testing, the 100 or so patients in the discovery cohort were randomly divided in a 7:3 ratio. In several Graves' hyperthyroidism patients, the study also compared T-cell repertoires from thyroid tissue with T-cell repertoires from blood. Once sampling was done, hyperthyroidism patients were given methimazole at a starting dose of 30 mg daily, whereas ophthalmopathy patients were given high-dose intravenous methylprednisolone. A discovery cohort of about 95 patients, roughly 45 with Graves' ophthalmopathy and 55 to 60 with stable Graves' hyperthyroidism, was used to find distinguishing TCR V-J signatures. Prospective prediction of ophthalmopathy was tested in an independent validation cohort consisting of fewer than 20 hyperthyroidism patients and approximately 16 patients who later progressed to ophthalmopathy.

Hyperthyroidism patients were newly diagnosed, had a disease duration of under 2 months, and were aged 18 to 65 years. Exclusion was applied to patients with uncontrolled infections, other autoimmune diseases, pregnancy or lactation. Diagnoses were based on clinical symptoms, serum thyroxine and TRAb, thyroid ultrasound and orbital computed tomography. Blood from progressor patients was collected at the time of first diagnosis with hyperthyroidism, before any ophthalmopathy symptoms had appeared. PBMCs were separated from roughly 9.6 ml of fresh peripheral blood using Ficoll-Paque density gradient centrifugation. Progressor patients were initially diagnosed with Graves' hyperthyroidism and developed ophthalmopathy during follow-up. Total RNA was extracted using Trizol reagent, and RNA quality was assessed on an Agilent 2100 Bioanalyzer. This clonotype was seen only a few times. The antigen it binds to is not known. No base-level quality is on record; no much larger clone is a single base apart.

The CDR3 starts with the cysteine, ends with the phenylalanine, and has 17 residues. Just the 51-base CDR3 DNA is kept, in frame starting at base 1. Per the germline V gene (reference sequence), MNHNY is the CDR1 and SVGAGI is the CDR2. V ends up 2 bases short and J 4 bases short, with an unmatched junction base count of 12. Overall study results and their limits: During validation, the model predicted progression to ophthalmopathy a median of approximately six months ahead of onset, with around 65% sensitivity and roughly 72% specificity. No statistical method was used to set the sample size in advance, and investigators knew the group allocation. Most expanded thyroid clonotypes (frequency above 0.001) were also detected in blood, suggesting blood repertoires may reflect thyroid immune responses. A model built on a 13 V-J signature distinguished ophthalmopathy from stable hyperthyroidism, reaching 87.88% sensitivity and around 81% specificity in cross-validation and 80%/75% in testing.

TCR beta CDR3 regions were amplified from RNA transcripts. The TCR CDR3 was subjected to a first round of RT-PCR using the HTBI primer set and the Qiagen OneStep RT-PCR kit. Libraries were constructed in a second round of multiplex PCR, after which size selection and purification were performed. Paired-end sequencing of the libraries was performed with 100 bp reads on an Illumina HiSeq2000. Under the source paper's analysis protocol: Raw data were processed with SOAPnuke, discarding reads with adapters, uncalled bases, mean Phred below 15, or no exact constant-primer or identifier match. High-quality paired reads were merged with COPE v1.2.5, and unique nucleotide sequences were defined as clonotypes. MiTCR v1.1 was used to align clonotypes to the IMGT TRBV, TRBD and TRBJ reference segments. The analysis was restricted to V-J combinations with a frequency above 0.0001, which together covered 99.2% of the repertoires. The TCS score was defined as F50 (clonal expansion) divided by E x V (chaos), with BLOSUM62-based TCRdist calculated between CDR3 peptides within each V-J. Welch's t-statistics and random forest reduced around 520 V-J features to 10 to 15, which were used in a naive Bayes classifier (R e1071). TCRdb reprocessing: public reads trimmed at Q25 with fastp, clones called with MiXCR, in-frame beta chains kept. All rows with the same CDR3 protein become a single entry with the most common DNA and genes. TCRdb, not the original authors, processed these V and J calls. The sample profile shows about 360,000 distinct CDR3 sequences; 15% to 18% of them were found once. 28% of the sample is taken by the ten largest.

The source material was blood. The rearranged segments are TRBV6-6 and TRBJ2-3, and TRBD1 matches 7 of the central bases. This TCR was sampled from a woman between 18 and 29 years old with Graves' hyperthyroidism that later progressed to Graves' ophthalmopathy. The sequenced DNA: TGTGCCAGCAGTTACGTTCCGGGACAGACTATTTCAGATACGCAGTATTTT. It is translated as CASSYVPGQTISDTQYF.